The clone carrying this T cell receptor beta chain was detected ten times or more. Antigen specificity is unknown. These data originate in a study of human T cells and chemical hapten exposure. Study at large: Alopecia areata, totalis or universalis was found in mostly female patients.

Time point of the sample: pre-sensitization, week 0. The treatment denotes: therapeutic diphenylcyclopropenone sensitization with weekly scalp DPC. The authors extracted total RNA from unfractionated whole blood. The study, taken as a whole, reports: Positive correlation was observed between PT1 expanded TCR counts and patch test score.

TCRdb reprocessed the RACE reads with MiXCR, giving one entry per CDR3 protein. Among fewer than 45,000 distinct CDR3 sequences listed, around a tenth were seen once. This CDR3 is 16 amino acids long. V trimming: 6 bases; J trimming: 2 bases; junction bases outside the gene matches: 13. Germline assignment: CDR1 LNHDA and CDR2 SQIVND (reference sequence). Here the sequenced sample was whole blood, taken in connection with sensitization to the hapten diphenylcyclopropenone (DPC). The sequence was collected from a man in his forties or fifties with alopecia areata. Some clones in this sample may be carry-over from other donors' samples. The chain combines TRBV19 with TRBJ2-7, with 7 bases that match TRBD1. The CDR3 sequence: CASSDLPRDSPYEQYF. CDR3 sequence (DNA): TGTGCCAGTAGCGATCTACCCCGGGACAGCCCCTACGAGCAGTACTTC.